The next 20 T cell receptor beta chains were all read from a single sample in a study of T cell responses to AZD1222 COVID-19 vaccine. TCRdb's copy holds only in-frame clones and misses some; the assay was immunoSEQ multiplex PCR. The sample lists over 60,000 clones; 79% were seen once. Sequencing used peripheral blood, obtained on day 0 of MenACWY control vaccination. The receptors were gathered from an adult in good health.

This sequence joins TRBV19 and TRBJ2-7; TRBD1 matches 9 bases. CDR1 and CDR2 from the germline V gene are LNHDA and SQIVND (reference sequence). V lost 5 bases, J lost 0 bases, and 5 bases stayed unmatched. The CDR3 runs 15 residues. CDR3 DNA sequence: TGTGCCAGTAGTTTAAGGACAGGGGCCTCCTACGAGCAGTACTTC. This encodes CASSLRTGASYEQYF.

The CDR3: CASSPNSIQGYRGEQYF. DNA of the CDR3: TGTGCCAGCAGCCCGAATTCGATACAGGGGTATAGGGGCGAGCAGTACTTC. The gene calls are TRBV11-2 and TRBJ2-7; 7 nucleotides line up with TRBD1. Germline CDR1 reads SGHAT; CDR2 reads FQNNGV. The CDR3 is 17 amino acids. V gave up 5 bases and J gave up 6 bases; unmatched junction bases: 19.

The chain recombines TRBV18 with TRBJ1-1; 9 bases agree with TRBD1. Trimming cost V 3 bases and J 6 bases; bases outside gene matches: 2. The CDR3 sequence is 13 residues long. In germline, CDR1 is KGHSH, CDR2 LQKENI. CDR3 bases: TGTGCCAGCTCACCGGGACAGGGAGCTGAAGCTTTCTTT. This codes for CASSPGQGAEAFF. Variable domain in full (rest from reference TRBV18 and TRBJ1-1): NAGVMQNPRHLVRRRGQEARLRCSPMKGHSHVYWYRQLPEEGLKFMVYLQKENIIDESGMPKERFSAEFPKEGPSILRIQQVVRGDSAAYFCASSPGQGAEAFFGQGTRLTVV.

The rearrangement joins TRBV9 to TRBJ2-3; D not resolved. CDR3 length: 14 residues. The ends were cut back, 0 bases at V and 2 bases at J, with 7 bases in the middle. Germline CDR1 reads SGDLS; CDR2 reads YYNGEE. CDR3 region: CASSVAGATDTQYF. CDR3 DNA sequence: TGTGCCAGCAGCGTAGCAGGAGCCACAGATACGCAGTATTTT.

This chain uses TRBV29-1 with TRBJ1-2; no reliable D call. The V and J ends lost 6 bases and 6 bases respectively, with 17 bases between them. The CDR3 sequence is 13 residues long. CDR1 is SQVTM and CDR2 is ANQGSEA in the germline V gene. The CDR3 DNA follows: TGCAGCGTCTTTGATCAGGACCAGAATGGCTACACCTTC. The encoded protein is CSVFDQDQNGYTF. The variable domain in full, with the rest retrieved from reference TRBV29-1 and TRBJ1-2, is SAVISQKPSRDICQRGTSLTIQCQVDSQVTMMFWYRQQPGQSLTLIATANQGSEATYESGFVIDKFPISRPNLTFSTLTVSNMSPEDSSIYLCSVFDQDQNGYTFGSGTRLTVV.

The chain couples TRBV4-3 to TRBJ1-2, with D possibly TRBD1 on 6 matching bases. Per germline, CDR1 LGHNA and CDR2 YSLEER. The CDR3 contains 16 residues. Trimming removed 0 bases from V and 3 bases from J, with 14 bases in between. The CDR3 here is CASSQDLQGIDYGYTF. CDR3 in DNA: TGCGCCAGCAGCCAAGATCTACAGGGTATCGACTATGGCTACACCTTC.

A single count supports this clone. The J gene is TRBJ1-1, the V gene TRBV6-2 or TRBV6-3; no firm D call. The CDR3 spans 13 residues. The V and J ends lost 0 bases and 3 bases respectively, with 5 bases between them. Germline V lookup: CDR1 MNHEY, CDR2 SVGEGT. The CDR3 sequence is CASSYSRDTEAFF. The CDR3, as DNA: TGTGCCAGCAGTTACTCGAGAGACACTGAAGCTTTCTTT.

CDR3 amino acids: CASSLETGTEAFF. The DNA of the CDR3 is TGTGCCAGCAGTTTAGAAACAGGTACTGAAGCTTTCTTT. This rearrangement joins TRBV28 to TRBJ1-1, with TRBD1 as a possible D gene (5 bases). CDR1 and CDR2 from the germline V gene are MDHEN and SYDVKM. The CDR3 totals 13 residues. V was pared by 2 bases and J by 5 bases, with 9 bases between.

This chain links TRBV10-3 with TRBJ2-5, with 9 positions matching TRBD2. This CDR3 is built from 13 residues. The germline V gene has CDR1 ENHRY and CDR2 SYGVKD. The ends lost 4 bases at V and 5 bases at J; junction bases unmatched: 2. CDR3 loop: CAISVAGEETQYF. CDR3 nucleotide sequence: TGTGCCATCAGTGTAGCGGGGGAGGAGACCCAGTACTTC.

V and J are TRBV6-5 and TRBJ1-1, with TRBD1 as a possible D gene (5 bases). The CDR3 runs 14 residues. The V and J ends lost 4 bases and 11 bases respectively, with 20 bases between them. The germline gives CDR1 MNHEY, CDR2 SVGAGI. CDR3 protein: CASSFDSTRSVAFF. The CDR3 region has the DNA TGTGCCAGCAGTTTCGACAGTACAAGGTCTGTCGCTTTCTTT.

The chain is built from TRBV28 and TRBJ2-7; tentative D call: TRBD2 (5 bases). The V gene's germline CDR1 is MDHEN and CDR2 SYDVKM. The CDR3 is 13 amino acids. Trimming removed 3 bases at V and 2 bases at J, with 8 bases between. The CDR3 DNA reads TGTGCCAGCAGTTTGGAGGATCCCTACGAGCAGTACTTC. Protein sequence: CASSLEDPYEQYF.

This clone was found once. This chain joins TRBV14 and TRBJ2-7; TRBD2 might be the D (6 bases). The CDR3 is made up of 15 amino acids. Germline CDR1 reads SGHDN; CDR2 reads FVKESK. The germline V and J ends were trimmed by 0 bases and 0 bases, with 9 bases remaining between them. CDR3: CASSQEYGGSYEQYF. As DNA, the CDR3 is TGTGCCAGCAGCCAAGAATACGGGGGCTCCTACGAGCAGTACTTC. The variable domain in full, with the rest retrieved from reference TRBV14 and TRBJ2-7, is EAGVTQFPSHSVIEKGQTVTLRCDPISGHDNLYWYRRVMGKEIKFLLHFVKESKQDESGMPNNRFLAERTGGTYSTLKVQPAELEDSGVYFCASSQEYGGSYEQYFGPGTRLTVT.

V usage is TRBV23-1 and J usage is TRBJ1-5, with no clear D. TRBV23-1 counts as an open reading frame of uncertain function. Trimming cost V 8 bases and J 5 bases, with 13 bases left between them. CDR3 length: 13 residues. The CDR3 coding sequence is TGCGCCAGCGGAACGAACAGCGATCAGCCCCAGCATTTT. It codes for CASGTNSDQPQHF.

In nucleotides, the CDR3 is TGTGCCAGCAGCCAGCAGGGGACCACTAATGAAAAACTGTTTTTT. Protein sequence: CASSQQGTTNEKLFF. J is TRBJ1-4 and V is TRBV3-1 (or the pseudogene TRBV3-2); D is perhaps TRBD1 (6 bases). The length of the CDR3 is 15 residues. CDR1 and CDR2 from the germline V gene are LGHDT and YNNKEL (reference sequence). V was shortened by 3 bases and J by 2 bases, with 10 bases between the two germline ends.

This clone came up a few times. V usage is TRBV7-9 and J usage is TRBJ1-3; no clear D. The germline V gene encodes CDR1 SEHNR and CDR2 FQNEAQ (reference sequence). Between the trimmed V and J ends, which lost 5 bases and 4 bases, there was a span of 9 bases. The CDR3 consists of 13 residues. The CDR3 region is CASSLRRGNTIYF. In nucleotides, the CDR3 is TGTGCCAGCAGCCTCCGCCGGGGAAACACCATATATTTT.

This chain joins TRBV6-5 and TRBJ1-4; 9 positions agree with TRBD1. The V and J ends lost 7 bases and 10 bases, in that order; junction bases with no gene match: 10. The CDR3 runs 14 residues. CDR1 is MNHEY, CDR2 SVGAGI, per germline. The CDR3 is CASKLAQGQGKLFF. The CDR3 coding sequence is TGTGCCAGCAAATTAGCCCAGGGACAGGGAAAACTGTTTTTT.

V gene TRBV5-5 combines with J gene TRBJ1-1; D perhaps matches TRBD1 (6 bases). The CDR3 extends over 13 amino acids. V shed 2 bases and J shed 7 bases, with 12 bases lying between them. Per germline, CDR1 SGHKS and CDR2 YYEKEE (reference sequence). The CDR3 here is CASSLLQGVEAFF. As DNA, the CDR3 is TGTGCCAGCAGCTTATTACAGGGTGTTGAAGCTTTCTTT. Full variable domain (missing parts from reference TRBV5-5 and TRBJ1-1): DAGVTQSPTHLIKTRGQQVTLRCSPISGHKSVSWYQQVLGQGPQFIFQYYEKEERGRGNFPDRFSARQFPNYSSELNVNALLLGDSALYLCASSLLQGVEAFFGQGTRLTVV.

The J gene is TRBJ2-1, the V gene TRBV5-1; 10 bases match TRBD1. The CDR3 length is 14 residues. The germline V gene has CDR1 SGHRS and CDR2 YFSETQ. V lost 2 bases and J lost 10; bases outside the gene matches: 6. The CDR3 DNA follows: TGCGCCAGCAGCTTTGGGACAGGGGACCGGGAGCAGTTCTTC. It encodes CASSFGTGDREQFF.

V usage is TRBV19 and J usage is TRBJ1-2, with D perhaps TRBD1 (5 bases). V gave up 5 bases and J gave up 2 bases, with 15 bases separating them. CDR3 length equals 15 residues. Per the germline V gene, CDR1 is LNHDA and CDR2 is SQIVND (reference sequence). CDR3 DNA: TGTGCCAGTAGTCGAACAGTCAGGGCGAACTATGGCTACACCTTC. Its protein product is CASSRTVRANYGYTF.

This clone was seen more than once but under ten times. This CDR3 is CASYGTSKFYEQYF. CDR3 DNA sequence: TGTGCCAGCTACGGGACTAGCAAATTCTACGAGCAGTACTTC. The genes are TRBV28 and TRBJ2-7; 9 positions match TRBD2. With 8 bases clipped from V and 3 bases from J, the junction kept 8 bases outside the gene matches. In germline, CDR1 is MDHEN, CDR2 SYDVKM. The CDR3 covers 14 residues. The whole variable domain, filled in from reference TRBV28 and TRBJ2-7, reads DVKVTQSSRYLVKRTGEKVFLECVQDMDHENMFWYRQDPGLGLRLIYFSYDVKMKEKGDIPEGYSVSREKKERFSLILESASTNQTSMYLCASYGTSKFYEQYFGPGTRLTVT.